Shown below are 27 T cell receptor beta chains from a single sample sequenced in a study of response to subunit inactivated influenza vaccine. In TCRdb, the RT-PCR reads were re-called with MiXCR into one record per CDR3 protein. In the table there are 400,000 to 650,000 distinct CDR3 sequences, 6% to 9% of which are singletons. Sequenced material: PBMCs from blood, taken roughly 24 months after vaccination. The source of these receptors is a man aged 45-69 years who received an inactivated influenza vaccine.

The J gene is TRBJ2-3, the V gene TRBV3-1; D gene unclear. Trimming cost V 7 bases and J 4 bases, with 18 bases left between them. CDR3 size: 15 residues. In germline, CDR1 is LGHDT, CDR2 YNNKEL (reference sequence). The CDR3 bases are TGTGCCAGCACCGTAAGTGGTAGCTCCGCAGATACGCAGTATTTT. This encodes CASTVSGSSADTQYF.

The CDR3 loop is CASSQGTSGGKHYNEQFF. Here the CDR3 DNA reads TGTGCCAGCAGCCAAGGGACTAGCGGGGGGAAACACTACAATGAGCAGTTCTTC. The V call is TRBV4-2, the J call TRBJ2-1; TRBD2 matches 14 bases. The CDR3 totals 18 residues. The germline V gene encodes CDR1 LGHNA and CDR2 YNFKEQ. V shed 1 base and J 3 bases; nucleotides not matched to a gene: 5.

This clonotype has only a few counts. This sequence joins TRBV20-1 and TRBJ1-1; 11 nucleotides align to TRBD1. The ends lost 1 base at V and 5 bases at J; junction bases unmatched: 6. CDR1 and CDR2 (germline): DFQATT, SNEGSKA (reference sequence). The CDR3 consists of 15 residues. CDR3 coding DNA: TGCAGTGCTAGAGTGTGGGGGACAGGGGGTACTGAAGCTTTCTTT. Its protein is CSARVWGTGGTEAFF.

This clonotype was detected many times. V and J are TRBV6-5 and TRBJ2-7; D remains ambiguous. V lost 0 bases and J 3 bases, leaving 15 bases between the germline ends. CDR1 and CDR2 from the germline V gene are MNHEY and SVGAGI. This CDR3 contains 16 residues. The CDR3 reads CASSYSTGSVGYEQYF. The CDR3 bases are TGTGCCAGCAGTTACTCGACGGGCAGTGTGGGCTACGAGCAGTACTTC.

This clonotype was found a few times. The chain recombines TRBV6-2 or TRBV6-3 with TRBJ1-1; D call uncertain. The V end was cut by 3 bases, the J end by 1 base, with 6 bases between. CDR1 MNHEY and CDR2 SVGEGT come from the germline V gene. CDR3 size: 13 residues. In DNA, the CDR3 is TGTGCCAGCAGTTATATGAGGAACACTGAAGCTTTCTTT. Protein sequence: CASSYMRNTEAFF.

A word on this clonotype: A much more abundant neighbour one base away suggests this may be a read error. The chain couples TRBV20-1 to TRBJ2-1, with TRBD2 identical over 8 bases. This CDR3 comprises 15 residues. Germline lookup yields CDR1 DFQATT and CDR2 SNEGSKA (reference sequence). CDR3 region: CSAWRGTRGYNEQSF. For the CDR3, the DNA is TGCAGTGCTTGGCGCGGGACTAGGGGCTACAATGAGCAGTCCTTC.

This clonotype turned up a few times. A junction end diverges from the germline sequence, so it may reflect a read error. In DNA, the CDR3 is TGCGCCAGCGGCCAAGATCTCCAGGGGAGGCAGGAAAAACTGTTTTTT. Translating it yields CASGQDLQGRQEKLFF. The J gene is TRBJ1-4, the V gene TRBV4-1, with D possibly TRBD1 on 6 matching bases. From germline, CDR1 is MGHRA and CDR2 YSYEKL. The CDR3 spans 16 residues.

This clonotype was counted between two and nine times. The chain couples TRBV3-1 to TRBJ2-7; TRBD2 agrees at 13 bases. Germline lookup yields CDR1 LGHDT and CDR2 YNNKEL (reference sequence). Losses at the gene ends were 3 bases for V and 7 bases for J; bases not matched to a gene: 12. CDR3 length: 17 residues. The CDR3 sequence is CASSHSASRTSGGEQYF. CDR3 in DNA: TGTGCCAGCAGCCATTCGGCCTCAAGGACTAGCGGGGGTGAGCAGTACTTC.

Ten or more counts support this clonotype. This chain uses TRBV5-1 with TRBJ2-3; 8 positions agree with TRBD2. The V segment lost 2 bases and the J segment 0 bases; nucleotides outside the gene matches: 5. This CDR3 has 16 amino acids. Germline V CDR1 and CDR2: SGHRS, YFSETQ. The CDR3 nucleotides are TGCGCCAGCAGCTTTGCCGGGAGGGCGAGCACAGATACGCAGTATTTT. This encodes CASSFAGRASTDTQYF.

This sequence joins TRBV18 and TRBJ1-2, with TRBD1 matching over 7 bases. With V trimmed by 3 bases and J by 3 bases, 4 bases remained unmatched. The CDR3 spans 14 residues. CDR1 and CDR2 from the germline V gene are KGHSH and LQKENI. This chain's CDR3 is CASSPGGGYYGYTF. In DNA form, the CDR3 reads TGTGCCAGCTCACCGGGAGGGGGCTACTATGGCTACACCTTC.

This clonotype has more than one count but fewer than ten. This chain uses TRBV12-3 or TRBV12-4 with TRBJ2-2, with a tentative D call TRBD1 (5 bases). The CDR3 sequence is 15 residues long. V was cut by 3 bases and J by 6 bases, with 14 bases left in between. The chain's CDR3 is CASSLGRSLSGELFF. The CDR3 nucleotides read TGTGCCAGCAGTTTGGGGCGTAGTCTATCCGGGGAGCTGTTTTTT.

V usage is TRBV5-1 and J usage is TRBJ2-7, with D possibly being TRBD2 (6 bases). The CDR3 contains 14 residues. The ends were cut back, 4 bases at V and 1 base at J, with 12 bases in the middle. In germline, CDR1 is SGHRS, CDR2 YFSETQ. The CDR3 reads CASSIGTASYEQYF. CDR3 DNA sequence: TGCGCCAGCAGCATCGGGACTGCGTCCTACGAGCAGTACTTC.

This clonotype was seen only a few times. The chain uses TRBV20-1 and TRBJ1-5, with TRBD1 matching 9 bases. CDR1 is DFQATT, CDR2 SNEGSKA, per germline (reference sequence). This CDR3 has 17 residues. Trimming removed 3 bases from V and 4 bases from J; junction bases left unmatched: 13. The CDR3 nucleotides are TGCAGTGCTAGGCCCGGGACAGGGACCGGGTGGAATCAGCCCCAGCATTTT. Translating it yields CSARPGTGTGWNQPQHF.

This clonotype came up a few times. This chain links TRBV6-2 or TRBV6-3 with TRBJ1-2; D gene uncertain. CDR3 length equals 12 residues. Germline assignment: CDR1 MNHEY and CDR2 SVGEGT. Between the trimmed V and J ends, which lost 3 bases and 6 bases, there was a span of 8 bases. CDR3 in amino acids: CASSYVNDGYTF. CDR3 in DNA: TGTGCCAGCAGTTATGTCAATGATGGCTACACCTTC.

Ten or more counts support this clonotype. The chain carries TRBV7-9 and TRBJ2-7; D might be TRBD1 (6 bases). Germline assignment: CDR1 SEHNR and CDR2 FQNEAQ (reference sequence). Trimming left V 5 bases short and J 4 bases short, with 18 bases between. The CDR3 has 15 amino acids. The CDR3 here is CASSTTRDTNYEQYF. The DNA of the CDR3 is TGTGCCAGCAGCACTACACGGGACACCAATTACGAGCAGTACTTC.

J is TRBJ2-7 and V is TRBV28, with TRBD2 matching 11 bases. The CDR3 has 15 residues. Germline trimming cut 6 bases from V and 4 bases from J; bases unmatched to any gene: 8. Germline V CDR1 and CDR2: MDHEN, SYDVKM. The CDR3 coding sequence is TGTGCCAGCAGAGTAGGCGGACTAGCGGGTTACGAGCAGTACTTC. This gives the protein CASRVGGLAGYEQYF.

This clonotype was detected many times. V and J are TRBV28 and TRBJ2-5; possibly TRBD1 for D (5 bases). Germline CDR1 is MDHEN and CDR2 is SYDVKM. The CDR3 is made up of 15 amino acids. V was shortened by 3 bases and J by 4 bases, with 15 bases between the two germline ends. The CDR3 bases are TGTGCCAGCAGTTTTTATGGCAGGGCTTTAGAGACCCAGTACTTC. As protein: CASSFYGRALETQYF.

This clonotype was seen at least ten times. CDR3 in amino acids: CASSLTGGNTGELFF. The CDR3 DNA reads TGTGCCAGCAGCTTGACAGGCGGCAACACCGGGGAGCTGTTTTTT. This sequence joins TRBV7-8 and TRBJ2-2, with D maybe TRBD1 (6 bases). V shed 3 bases and J shed 2 bases, with 10 bases lying between them. This CDR3 is built from 15 residues. CDR1 is SGHVS and CDR2 is FQNEAQ in the germline V gene.

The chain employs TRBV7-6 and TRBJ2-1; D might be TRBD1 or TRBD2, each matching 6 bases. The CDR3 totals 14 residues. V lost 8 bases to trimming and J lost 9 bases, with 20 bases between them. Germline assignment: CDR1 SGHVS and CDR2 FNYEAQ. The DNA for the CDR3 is TGTGCCAGCGCCCCGGGGGCCGCCTTAGGTGAGCAGTTCTTC. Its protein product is CASAPGAALGEQFF. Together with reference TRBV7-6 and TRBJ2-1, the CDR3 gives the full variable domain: GAGVSQSPRYKVTKRGQDVALRCDPISGHVSLYWYRQALGQGPEFLTYFNYEAQQDKSGLPNDRFSAERPEGSISTLTIQRTEQRDSAMYRCASAPGAALGEQFFGPGTRLTVL.

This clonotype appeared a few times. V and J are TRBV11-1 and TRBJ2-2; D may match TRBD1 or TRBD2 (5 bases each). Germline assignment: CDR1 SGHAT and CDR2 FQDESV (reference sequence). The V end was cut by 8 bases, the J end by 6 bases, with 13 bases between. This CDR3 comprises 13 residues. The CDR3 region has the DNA TGTGCCAGCTCCGTGGGGGAGTCCGGGGAGCTGTTTTTT. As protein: CASSVGESGELFF.

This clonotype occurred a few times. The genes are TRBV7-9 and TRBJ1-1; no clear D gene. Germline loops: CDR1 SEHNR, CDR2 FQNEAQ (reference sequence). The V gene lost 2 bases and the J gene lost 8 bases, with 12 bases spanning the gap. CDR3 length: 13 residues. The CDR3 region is CASSLNAGKEAFF. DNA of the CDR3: TGTGCCAGCAGCTTAAATGCCGGGAAAGAAGCTTTCTTT.

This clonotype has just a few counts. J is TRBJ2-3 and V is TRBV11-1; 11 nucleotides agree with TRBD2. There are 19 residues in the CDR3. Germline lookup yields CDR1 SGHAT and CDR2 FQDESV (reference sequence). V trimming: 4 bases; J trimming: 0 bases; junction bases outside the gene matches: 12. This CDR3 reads CASSSGTSGPHTSTDTQYF. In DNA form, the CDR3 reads TGTGCCAGCAGCTCCGGGACTAGCGGCCCACATACTAGCACAGATACGCAGTATTTT. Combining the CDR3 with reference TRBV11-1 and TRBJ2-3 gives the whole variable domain EAEVAQSPRYKITEKSQAVAFWCDPISGHATLYWYRQILGQGPELLVQFQDESVVDDSQLPKDRFSAERLKGVDSTLKIQPAELGDSAMYLCASSSGTSGPHTSTDTQYFGPGTRLTVL.

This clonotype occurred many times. The CDR3 reads CASSHWETGRMNTEAFF. In nucleotides, the CDR3 is TGTGCCAGCAGCCACTGGGAGACAGGGAGGATGAACACTGAAGCTTTCTTT. This rearrangement joins TRBV14 to TRBJ1-1; 7 bases fit TRBD1. The CDR3 consists of 17 residues. The V gene's germline CDR1 is SGHDN and CDR2 FVKESK. J was trimmed by 0 bases and V by 3 bases; bases with no gene match: 10.

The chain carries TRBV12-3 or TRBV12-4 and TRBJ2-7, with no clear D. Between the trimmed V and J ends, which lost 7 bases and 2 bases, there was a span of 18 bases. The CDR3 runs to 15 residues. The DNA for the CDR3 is TGTGCCAGCACCAAAGAGGCCCCTTGGACCTACGAGCAGTACTTC. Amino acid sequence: CASTKEAPWTYEQYF.

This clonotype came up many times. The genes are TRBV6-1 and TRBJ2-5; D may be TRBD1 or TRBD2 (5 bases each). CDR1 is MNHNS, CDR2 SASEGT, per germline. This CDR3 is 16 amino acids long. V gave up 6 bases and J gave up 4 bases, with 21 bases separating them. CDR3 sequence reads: CASRGTSRGAGETQYF. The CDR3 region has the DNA TGTGCCAGCAGAGGTACTTCGAGGGGCGCTGGAGAGACCCAGTACTTC.

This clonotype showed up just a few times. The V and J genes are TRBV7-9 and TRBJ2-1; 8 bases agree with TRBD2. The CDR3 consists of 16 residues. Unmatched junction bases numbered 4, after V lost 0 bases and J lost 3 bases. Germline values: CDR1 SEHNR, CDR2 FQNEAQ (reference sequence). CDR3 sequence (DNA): TGTGCCAGCAGCTTAGCAAAGGGACTAGGCTACAATGAGCAGTTCTTC. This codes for CASSLAKGLGYNEQFF.

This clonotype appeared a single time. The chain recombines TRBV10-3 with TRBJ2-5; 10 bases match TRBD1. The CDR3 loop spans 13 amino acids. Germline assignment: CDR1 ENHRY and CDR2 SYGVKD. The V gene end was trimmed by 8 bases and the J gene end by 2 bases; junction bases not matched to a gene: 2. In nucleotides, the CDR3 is TGTGCCATCTCGGGACAGGGGCAAGAGACCCAGTACTTC. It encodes CAISGQGQETQYF.